This TCR beta chain was recorded in a study of CD8 T cells in ankylosing spondylitis. Findings and caveats of the study: The study looked at matched synovial fluid samples from ankylosing spondylitis patients. Disease-linked clones were reported to be significantly enriched there.

Worth noting for this clonotype: Antigen unknown.

TCRdb fed the 5' RACE reads into MiXCR, producing one record per CDR3 protein. The profile shows some 250,000 distinct CDR3 sequences, about 10% of them singletons. CDR1 MNHEY and CDR2 SVGAGI come from the germline V gene. CDR3 size: 16 residues. V shed 3 bases, J shed 3 bases, and the junction held 7 bases outside the gene matches. This clonotype was obtained from a male donor with ankylosing spondylitis or in good health (not recorded which). The rearrangement links TRBV6-5 to TRBJ2-2, with 7 positions matching TRBD1. The specimen was blood, either unsorted or a sorted T cell fraction (not recorded which). This CDR3 is CASSYMWDSYTGELFF. The CDR3 bases are TGTGCCAGCAGTTATATGTGGGACAGCTACACCGGGGAGCTGTTTTTT.